These 27 T cell receptor beta chains share one sample of origin, sequenced in a study of sequential checkpoint blockade in melanoma. The treatment is: randomized to nivolumab then ipilimumab (arm A) or the reverse (arm B). The assay was immunoSEQ multiplex PCR, and TCRdb's table has in-frame clones only and misses some. The table lists 5,000 to 5,500 clones, around four fifths of them singletons. The source was CD8+ T cells sorted from blood (inferred from file names), collected from a patient given nivolumab and ipilimumab in sequence. These receptor sequences come from a human donor with melanoma.

The gene calls are TRBV19 and TRBJ2-5; D is ambiguous. The end of the DNA aligns better with TRBJ2-7, so the J call may be wrong. The germline gives CDR1 LNHDA, CDR2 SQIVND (reference sequence). This CDR3 spans 12 amino acids. CDR3 nucleotide sequence: TGTGCCAGTAGTATAGGGAGCTACGAGCAGTACTTC. Protein: CASSIGSYEQYF.

The chain carries TRBV25-1 and TRBJ1-5; a weak D match, TRBD1 (6 bases). Trimming shortened V by 6 bases and J by 5 bases, and 11 bases separated the two germline ends. Germline V CDR1 and CDR2: MGHDK, SYGVNS. The CDR3 runs 13 residues. CDR3 protein: CASRTGLYQPQHF. The CDR3 DNA reads TGTGCCAGCAGAACAGGGCTCTATCAGCCCCAGCATTTT.

The chain employs TRBV5-6 and TRBJ2-3; TRBD2 matches 14 bases. The ends lost 4 bases at V and 4 bases at J; junction bases unmatched: 5. Germline CDR1 is SGHDT and CDR2 is YYEEEE. This CDR3 region has 16 residues. Here the CDR3 DNA reads TGTGCCAGCAGCATAGGACTAGCGGGGGGTGCAGATACGCAGTATTTT. Protein product: CASSIGLAGGADTQYF.

The chain combines TRBV7-8 with TRBJ1-1, with TRBD1 as a possible D gene (5 bases). The length of the CDR3 is 15 residues. CDR1 is SGHVS, CDR2 FQNEAQ, per germline. V gave up 1 base and J gave up 1 base, with 10 bases separating them. This chain's CDR3 is CASSLGGRPNTEAFF. In DNA, the CDR3 is TGTGCCAGCAGCTTAGGGGGCAGGCCGAACACTGAAGCTTTCTTT.

The V call is TRBV7-9, the J call TRBJ2-1; D is unresolved. The CDR3 loop spans 12 amino acids. Trimming cost V 3 bases and J 8 bases, with 8 bases left between them. Looked up from germline, CDR1 is SEHNR and CDR2 is FQNEAQ (reference sequence). The CDR3 is CASSFLGYEQFF. The CDR3 DNA follows: TGTGCCAGCAGCTTCCTCGGGTATGAGCAGTTCTTC.

The V gene is TRBV27, the J gene TRBJ2-1; 7 nucleotides agree with TRBD2. The CDR3 totals 15 residues. The germline V gene encodes CDR1 MNHEY and CDR2 SMNVEV (reference sequence). Trimming removed 5 bases from V and 2 bases from J; junction bases left unmatched: 6. The chain's CDR3 is CASSGGGRPYNEQFF. The DNA for the CDR3 is TGTGCCAGCAGTGGGGGAGGGAGGCCCTACAATGAGCAGTTCTTC.

By its share, this clone is medium-sized (0.01 to 0.1%). V usage is TRBV5-4 and J usage is TRBJ2-7, with 12 bases matching TRBD1. The V and J ends lost 4 bases and 5 bases, in that order; junction bases with no gene match: 7. CDR1 is SGHNT and CDR2 is YYREEE in the germline V gene (reference sequence). This CDR3 spans 15 amino acids. CDR3 amino acids: CASSNAGTGGHEQYF. The CDR3 nucleotides are TGTGCCAGCAGCAACGCCGGGACAGGGGGCCACGAGCAGTACTTC.

The rearrangement joins TRBV28 to TRBJ1-5; TRBD1 might be the D (6 bases). V was clipped by 3 bases and J by 3 bases, with 15 bases between them. In germline, CDR1 is MDHEN, CDR2 SYDVKM. The CDR3 covers 16 residues. Written as DNA, the CDR3 is TGTGCCAGCAGTTTGAAGCTAAACAGGGCCAATCAGCCCCAGCATTTT. It yields the protein CASSLKLNRANQPQHF.

The CDR3 region has the DNA TGTGCCAGTAGCCGTCCGACAGGGATCAATCAGCCCCAGCATTTT. This encodes CASSRPTGINQPQHF. The V and J genes are TRBV19 and TRBJ1-5; 7 nucleotides line up with TRBD1. The CDR3 totals 15 residues. Looked up from germline, CDR1 is LNHDA and CDR2 is SQIVND (reference sequence). The V gene end was trimmed by 6 bases and the J gene end by 3 bases; junction bases not matched to a gene: 8. Full variable domain (outside the CDR3, taken from reference TRBV19 and TRBJ1-5): DGGITQSPKYLFRKEGQNVTLSCEQNLNHDAMYWYRQDPGQGLRLIYYSQIVNDFQKGDIAEGYSVSREKKESFPLTVTSAQKNPTAFYLCASSRPTGINQPQHFGDGTRLSIL.

The chain employs TRBV7-9 and TRBJ2-6, with D maybe TRBD1 (6 bases). The V end lost 9 bases, the J end lost 1 base, and 10 bases lay between the germline ends. The CDR3 sequence is 14 residues long. Germline CDR1 is SEHNR and CDR2 is FQNEAQ (reference sequence). CDR3 DNA sequence: TGTGCCAGGGATGACAGGTCTGGGGCCAACGTCCTGACTTTC. Its translation is CARDDRSGANVLTF.

The genes are TRBV27 and TRBJ1-6; perhaps TRBD1 as D (5 bases). CDR1 and CDR2 (germline): MNHEY, SMNVEV (reference sequence). V dropped 5 bases and J dropped 6 bases, with 11 bases sitting between them. The CDR3 sequence is 14 residues long. The CDR3 protein is CASSDQTANSPLHF. As DNA, the CDR3 is TGTGCCAGCAGTGACCAGACAGCTAATTCACCCCTCCACTTT.

This clone was seen only a few times. The chain employs TRBV6-4 and TRBJ1-5; no firm D call. V was cut by 5 bases and J by 2 bases, with 10 bases left in between. Germline V gene lookup returns CDR1 MRHNA and CDR2 SNTAGT. The CDR3 is 14 amino acids. In nucleotides, the CDR3 is TGTGCCAGCAGTCCCCGGGGTGGCAATCAGCCCCAGCATTTT. This translates into CASSPRGGNQPQHF.

This clone was observed once. The chain carries TRBV4-1 and TRBJ2-3; 7 positions agree with TRBD1. The germline gives CDR1 MGHRA, CDR2 YSYEKL. The CDR3 consists of 17 residues. V lost 1 base to trimming and J lost 4 bases; unmatched junction nucleotides: 11. For the CDR3, the DNA is TGCGCCAGCAGCCAAGTGGGAGACGACAGGGCTTCAGATACGCAGTATTTT. It codes for CASSQVGDDRASDTQYF.

The chain has TRBV7-9 and TRBJ1-5, with D tentatively TRBD1 (5 bases). V gave up 6 bases and J gave up 4 bases, with 13 bases separating them. The CDR3 loop spans 14 amino acids. In germline, CDR1 is SEHNR, CDR2 FQNEAQ (reference sequence). The CDR3 region has the DNA TGTGCCAGCAGTTTCCCAGGGCCGAATCAGCCCCAGCATTTT. Encoded protein: CASSFPGPNQPQHF.

The V call is TRBV6-5, the J call TRBJ2-7; 8 bases fit TRBD1. J gave up 5 bases and V 0 bases, and 6 bases lay outside the gene matches. The CDR3 runs to 15 residues. CDR1 MNHEY and CDR2 SVGAGI come from the germline V gene. CDR3 residues: CASSYSGQGADEQYF. CDR3 nucleotide sequence: TGTGCCAGCAGTTACTCGGGTCAGGGGGCCGACGAGCAGTACTTC.

This rearrangement joins TRBV7-8 to TRBJ1-2; no clear D. The ends were cut back, 1 base at V and 5 bases at J, with 11 bases in the middle. The CDR3 runs 14 residues. The germline CDR1 and CDR2 sequences are SGHVS and FQNEAQ. The CDR3 DNA reads TGTGCCAGCAGCTTAGACTTAGATGCGTATGGCTACACCTTC. Amino acids: CASSLDLDAYGYTF.

J is TRBJ2-7 and V is TRBV27; TRBD1 matches 7 bases. This CDR3 has 16 amino acids. From germline, CDR1 is MNHEY and CDR2 SMNVEV (reference sequence). With V trimmed by 2 bases and J by 0 bases, 7 bases remained unmatched. The DNA for the CDR3 is TGTGCCAGCAGTTTACGGGGACAGACAAGCTCCTACGAGCAGTACTTC. It encodes CASSLRGQTSSYEQYF.

The gene calls are TRBV5-5 and TRBJ1-5, with no clear D. Deletions cut 3 bases from V and 5 bases from J, with 12 bases between. Germline V lookup: CDR1 SGHKS, CDR2 YYEKEE (reference sequence). The CDR3 has 14 residues. The CDR3 nucleotides read TGTGCCAGCAGCTCCGATGACATATATCAGCCCCAGCATTTT. This codes for CASSSDDIYQPQHF.

CDR3 sequence: CASSSAGGAGWETQYF. CDR3 nucleotide sequence: TGTGCCAGCAGTTCCGCGGGGGGCGCGGGTTGGGAGACCCAGTACTTC. The chain joins TRBV27 to TRBJ2-5, with TRBD2 matching over 8 bases. Germline CDR1 is MNHEY and CDR2 is SMNVEV (reference sequence). Trimming at V came to 4 bases and at J to 5 bases, leaving 12 bases not matched to a gene. This CDR3 region has 16 residues.

The genes are TRBV4-3 and TRBJ1-5, with TRBD1 identical over 7 bases. This CDR3 is built from 16 residues. V trimming: 0 bases; J trimming: 4 bases; junction bases outside the gene matches: 6. Germline V gives CDR1 LGHNA, CDR2 YSLEER. CDR3 region: CASSQDYRGWNQPQHF. For the CDR3, the DNA is TGCGCCAGCAGCCAAGATTACAGGGGATGGAATCAGCCCCAGCATTTT.

CDR3 loop: CASSGTGQNFNQPQHF. The CDR3 region has the DNA TGTGCCAGCAGTGGGACAGGGCAAAACTTCAATCAGCCCCAGCATTTT. This rearrangement joins TRBV27 to TRBJ1-5; TRBD1 agrees at 9 bases. In germline, CDR1 is MNHEY, CDR2 SMNVEV (reference sequence). This CDR3 has 16 amino acids. The V and J ends lost 5 bases and 3 bases, in that order; junction bases with no gene match: 8.

This clone was seen only a few times. CDR3 bases: TGTGCCAGCAGCTTAGTGGACGGCGGGCATGGCTACACCTTC. Translation: CASSLVDGGHGYTF. V and J are TRBV7-9 and TRBJ1-2; D remains ambiguous. The CDR3 is 14 residues long. CDR1 and CDR2 from the germline V gene are SEHNR and FQNEAQ (reference sequence). The V gene lost 1 base and the J gene lost 6 bases, with 12 bases spanning the gap.

This chain links TRBV27 with TRBJ2-6; the D is unclear. V dropped 6 bases and J dropped 4 bases, with 13 bases sitting between them. Germline V gene data show CDR1 as MNHEY and CDR2 as SMNVEV (reference sequence). The CDR3 runs 15 residues. The CDR3 sequence: CASSLLVAGANVLTF. The CDR3 region has the DNA TGTGCCAGCAGCCTCCTTGTAGCCGGGGCCAACGTCCTGACTTTC.

V gene TRBV27 combines with J gene TRBJ2-7; the D gene is possibly TRBD1 (5 bases). Per the germline V gene, CDR1 is MNHEY and CDR2 is SMNVEV (reference sequence). This CDR3 has 14 amino acids. V lost 3 bases and J lost 0, with 9 bases in between. The CDR3: CASSLGRSSYEQYF. The DNA for the CDR3 is TGTGCCAGCAGTTTGGGGCGGAGCTCCTACGAGCAGTACTTC.

On this clone itself: Given a far larger clone just one base away, this is likely a sequencing read error. The CDR3 sequence is CASSQDSGGSTEAFF. For the CDR3, the DNA is TGCGCCAGCAGCCAAGATTCAGGGGGGAGCACTGAAGCTTTCTTT. The rearrangement uses TRBV4-3 and TRBJ1-1; 7 nucleotides agree with TRBD1. Losses at the gene ends were 0 bases for V and 4 bases for J; bases not matched to a gene: 5. This CDR3 is built from 15 residues. Germline-derived CDR1 and CDR2 are LGHNA and YSLEER.

This chain connects TRBV6-4 to TRBJ1-5; 9 bases match TRBD1. Germline lookup yields CDR1 MRHNA and CDR2 SNTAGT. The V and J ends lost 1 base and 0 bases, in that order; junction bases with no gene match: 13. The CDR3 totals 20 residues. Here the CDR3 reads CASSDFFRDRDRDSNQPQHF. For the CDR3, the DNA is TGTGCCAGCAGTGACTTTTTCCGGGACAGGGACCGAGATAGCAATCAGCCCCAGCATTTT.

This rearrangement joins TRBV5-6 to TRBJ1-5; tentatively, D is TRBD1 (5 bases). The CDR3 contains 14 residues. The germline V gene encodes CDR1 SGHDT and CDR2 YYEEEE. V dropped 3 bases and J dropped 6 bases, with 13 bases sitting between them. The CDR3 DNA follows: TGTGCCAGCAGCTCCGACGGGGGTCTTCAGCCCCAGCATTTT. Its protein is CASSSDGGLQPQHF.